This is a list of T cell receptor beta chains from one sample in a study of shared clonotypes between healthy human individuals. The method was immunoSEQ multiplex PCR; TCRdb's version includes in-frame clones alone and lacks a portion of them. Altogether over a million clones are present, 78% being singletons, with the ten largest covering 0.52%. Sequencing was carried out using memory CD4+ T cells from PBMCs. The receptor source for this set is a man aged 18 to 30 in good health. Some clones in this sample may be carry-over from other donors' samples. Each CDR3 is given with its conserved first and last residue. A D gene is named only where the DNA matches it firmly. Expanded clones are given a class, and other clones once, few, many or no size at all.

DNA	CDR3	J	D	V	size
TGTGCCAGCAGTTTAGCGTCCCCCCGCAATGAGCAGTTCTTC	CASSLASPRNEQFF	TRBJ2-1	-	TRBV27	-
TGTGCCAGCTCTGACAGGGTGAGCAATCAGCCCCAGCATTTT	CASSDRVSNQPQHF	TRBJ1-5	TRBD1	TRBV4-2	-
TGTGCCAGCAGCTTGGGGGCAGGGAACTATGGCTACACCTTC	CASSLGAGNYGYTF	TRBJ1-2	-	TRBV5-4	-
TGTGCCAGCAGCGTAGGGACCAGCGACGGACAAGAGACCCAGTACTTC	CASSVGTSDGQETQYF	TRBJ2-5	-	TRBV9	-
TGTGCCAGCAGCTTAGCGGTTGGGACAGCCCAGCCCCAGCATTTT	CASSLAVGTAQPQHF	TRBJ1-5	TRBD1	TRBV7-2	-
TGTGCCAGCAGCCCCCGCAGGGCTGCCTACAATGAGCAGTTCTTC	CASSPRRAAYNEQFF	TRBJ2-1	-	TRBV9	-
TGTGCCAGCATGAAGGGGGACAGTGGGTGGGAGACCCAGTACTTC	CASMKGDSGWETQYF	TRBJ2-5	TRBD1	TRBV7-6	-
TGTGCCAGCTCAACCTTCGTAGACAGGGGGAATGGCTACACCTTC	CASSTFVDRGNGYTF	TRBJ1-2	TRBD1	TRBV18	-
TGTGCCAGCAGCTTAGAGATTAGCGGGAGAACCTACAATGAGCAGTTCTTC	CASSLEISGRTYNEQFF	TRBJ2-1	TRBD2	TRBV7-9	-
TGTGCCAGCAGTCGGGGGCATACAGATACGCAGTATTTT	CASSRGHTDTQYF	TRBJ2-3	-	TRBV2	-
TGTGCCAGTAGTATATTCACAGGCAATCAGCCCCAGCATTTT	CASSIFTGNQPQHF	TRBJ1-5	-	TRBV19	-
TGTGCCAGCTCACCCACGGGGGACCTCTCCTACGAGCAGTACTTC	CASSPTGDLSYEQYF	TRBJ2-7	-	TRBV18	few
TGCGCCAGCAGCTTGCCTCCGCAGGGGGTAGCAGATACGCAGTATTTT	CASSLPPQGVADTQYF	TRBJ2-3	TRBD1	TRBV5-1	few
TGTGCCAGCAGTTACTCCCTCAGCGGCGGGGAGACCCAGTACTTC	CASSYSLSGGETQYF	TRBJ2-5	-	TRBV6-6	-
TGTGCCAGCAGAGAGGGGGGGGGTCAGCCCCAGCATTTT	CASREGGGQPQHF	TRBJ1-5	-	TRBV28	-
TGTGCCAGCACCAAAGGGTTCAAGGGAGGAGAGACCCAGTACTTC	CASTKGFKGGETQYF	TRBJ2-5	-	TRBV21-1	-
TGTGCCAGCACTTCCACGGGGGGCACCGGGGAGCTGTTTTTT	CASTSTGGTGELFF	TRBJ2-2	TRBD2	TRBV27	-
TGTGCCAGCAGCGCCAGCGGGGACACCTATGGCTGCACCTTC	CASSASGDTYGCTF	TRBJ1-2	-	TRBV9	few
TGTGCAAGTCGCTTAGCGGTCGGCTATGGCTACACCTTC	CASRLAVGYGYTF	TRBJ1-2	-	TRBV12-2	-
TGTGCCAGCAGCTTGGGGGGGAAGGGTGAGCAGTTCTTC	CASSLGGKGEQFF	TRBJ2-1	TRBD2	TRBV11-2	-
TGTGCCAGCAGACCGGGACAGGGCATCTATGGCTACACCTTC	CASRPGQGIYGYTF	TRBJ1-2	TRBD1	TRBV6-1	-
TGTGCCAGCAGTTTAAGCTACCGGAGACGGGGAGGGGGGTACAATGAGCAGTTCTTC	CASSLSYRRRGGGYNEQFF	TRBJ2-1	-	TRBV28	-
TGCGCCAGCAGCTCAATGGGGGCTCTGGCCAAAAACATTCAGTACTTC	CASSSMGALAKNIQYF	TRBJ2-4	-	TRBV5-1	-
TGTGCCAGCAGCGCCGGGACTGAGGGCTACACCTTC	CASSAGTEGYTF	TRBJ1-2	-	TRBV2	few
TGTGCCAGAAGCTTGAGTTCAGATACGCAGTATTTT	CARSLSSDTQYF	TRBJ2-3	-	TRBV5-3	-
TGCGCCAGCAGCCAAGCATGGAGGAGAGAAGAGACCCAGTACTTC	CASSQAWRREETQYF	TRBJ2-5	-	TRBV4-3	few
TGTGCCAGCAGTTTAGAACAGGGTTTTGAGCAGTTCTTC	CASSLEQGFEQFF	TRBJ2-1	-	TRBV27	-
TGTGCCAGCAGCTTAACTAATGAGCAGTTCTTC	CASSLTNEQFF	TRBJ2-1	-	TRBV5-4	-
TGCGCCAGCAGCCAATCGCTCCCAGGGACAGGGTATCAGCCCCAGCATTTT	CASSQSLPGTGYQPQHF	TRBJ1-5	TRBD1	TRBV4-1	few
TGTGCCCGAAGGGGGGAGGCAGATACGCAGTATTTT	CARRGEADTQYF	TRBJ2-3	-	TRBV30	-
TGTGCCAGCAGTGCGGCAGCCATTAACTATGGCTACACCTTC	CASSAAAINYGYTF	TRBJ1-2	-	TRBV2	-
TGTGCCAGCTCACCGAGTTGGGAGACCCAGTACTTC	CASSPSWETQYF	TRBJ2-5	-	TRBV18	-
TGTGCCAGCAGCCGCCGGGATAGCGGGAGTCTGAAGCAGTACTTC	CASSRRDSGSLKQYF	TRBJ2-7	TRBD2	TRBV5-4	few
TGTGCCAGCAGCTTGGGGGACAGAAACAATGAGCAGTTCTTC	CASSLGDRNNEQFF	TRBJ2-1	TRBD1	TRBV5-4	-
TGTGCCAGCAGCTTAGGGACAGGGGTCGGGGCCAACGTCCTGACTTTC	CASSLGTGVGANVLTF	TRBJ2-6	TRBD1	TRBV7-6	-
TGTGCCAGCAGTACAGTGGGGCTAATATACAATGAGCAGTTCTTC	CASSTVGLIYNEQFF	TRBJ2-1	-	TRBV6-5	-
TGTGCCAGCAGCTCGGGGCGGGGACTCGCGAACACCGGGGAGCTGTTTTTT	CASSSGRGLANTGELFF	TRBJ2-2	-	TRBV27	many
TGCAGCGTCGGCTCGACTAACTACTACAATGAGCAGTTCTTC	CSVGSTNYYNEQFF	TRBJ2-1	-	TRBV29-1	-
TGTGCCAGCAGCCCGACGGCAGGGTACGGGGAGCTGTTTTTT	CASSPTAGYGELFF	TRBJ2-2	-	TRBV5-4	-
TGCGCCAGCAGCTTCTCTCTGGGAACAGGGGCGGCTGAAGCTTTCTTT	CASSFSLGTGAAEAFF	TRBJ1-1	TRBD1	TRBV4-3	-
TGTGCCAGCACCACGGGACAGCCTACGGATACGCAGTATTTT	CASTTGQPTDTQYF	TRBJ2-3	TRBD1	TRBV6-6	-
TGTGCCAGCAGTGAGACAGGGTCTACCTACGAGCAGTACTTC	CASSETGSTYEQYF	TRBJ2-7	TRBD1	TRBV6-1	-
TGTGCCAGCAGCTTAACGGGACAGGGGACAGATACGCAGTATTTT	CASSLTGQGTDTQYF	TRBJ2-3	TRBD1	TRBV7-3	-
TGTGCCAGCAGCCGAATTCGGGTGAACACTGAAGCTTTCTTT	CASSRIRVNTEAFF	TRBJ1-1	-	TRBV28	-
TGTGCCAGCAGCCAAGGACTAGCGGGTTTCCAAGAGACCCAGTACTTC	CASSQGLAGFQETQYF	TRBJ2-5	TRBD2	TRBV4-2	-
TGTGCCAGCAGCCCCAGGGGGCCGTATACGCAGTATTTT	CASSPRGPYTQYF	TRBJ2-3	TRBD1	TRBV5-4	-
TGTGCCAGCTCACCTTTCCAGAAAAACCCGCAGTATTTT	CASSPFQKNPQYF	TRBJ2-3	-	TRBV18	few
TGTGCCACCCGAGCTGGAAACGTCTATGGCTACACCTTC	CATRAGNVYGYTF	TRBJ1-2	-	TRBV5-4	-
TGTGCCAGCAGCTTTAGGTCGGGAGGGCGGGATAGGTCCTACGAGCAGTACTTC	CASSFRSGGRDRSYEQYF	TRBJ2-7	-	TRBV12-1	-
TGTGCCAGCGATGGGGACGGGGAGCTGTTTTTT	CASDGDGELFF	TRBJ2-2	-	TRBV7-2	-
TGCGCCAGCAACTCCCACCGGGACAGGGGGCCTAATACGCAGTATTTT	CASNSHRDRGPNTQYF	TRBJ2-3	TRBD1	TRBV5-1	-
TGTGCCAGCAGCCAGACCGTTCAGGAGGAGCAGTTCTTC	CASSQTVQEEQFF	TRBJ2-1	-	TRBV7-2	-
TGTGCCAGCAGCTCCGCGGGGGCGGGAAACTATGGCTACACCTTC	CASSSAGAGNYGYTF	TRBJ1-2	-	TRBV7-2	few
TGTGCCAGCAGTTTTCCGGGGGCCGGTTCACCCCTCCACTTT	CASSFPGAGSPLHF	TRBJ1-6	-	TRBV27	few